The T cell receptor beta chain described here comes from a study of early stage breast cancer tumors. Study-level information: Most invasive tumors, about 80% of the 16, were ER+/PR+/HER2-. Approximately 9.4-fold was the mean read coverage per sample. Study-wide points: Unsorted bulk genomic DNA sequencing lacked pairing and functional marker data.

Points on this clone: The antigen remains undetermined.

Profiled with immunoSEQ multiplex PCR; TCRdb holds only in-frame clones, not every one. The table records about 48,000 clones, 83% of them present only once. Material: blood. The clonotype originates from a person between 50 and 60 years old with breast cancer.

CDR3 in amino acids: CASSGGLPSDEQFF. The CDR3 bases are TGTGCCAGCAGCGGGGGACTACCTAGCGATGAGCAGTTCTTC. The chain has TRBV9 and TRBJ2-1; the match to TRBD2 covers 7 bases. V lost 3 bases and J lost 8; bases outside the gene matches: 8. Germline-derived CDR1 and CDR2 are SGDLS and YYNGEE. The CDR3 loop spans 14 amino acids. The full variable domain, completed using reference TRBV9 and TRBJ2-1, is DSGVTQTPKHLITATGQRVTLRCSPRSGDLSVYWYQQSLDQGLQFLIQYYNGEERAKGNILERFSAQQFPDLHSELNLSSLELGDSALYFCASSGGLPSDEQFFGPGTRLTVL.